This TCR beta chain is from a study of beta chain features in type 1 diabetes. Across the study: Across the samples, more than 85 million sorted cells were examined in total.

The authors reverse transcribed all of the isolated RNA, so sequencing captured expressed TCRB transcripts. TCRdb's table, derived via immunoSEQ multiplex PCR, lists solely in-frame clones and lacks some. The sample holds some 99,000 clones, almost 40% seen once. In this sample, this clone turned up a few times. The antigen is unknown. Trimming removed 0 bases from V and 8 bases from J; junction bases left unmatched: 6. The CDR3 is made up of 15 amino acids. Germline V gene lookup returns CDR1 SGHAT and CDR2 FQNNGV. Study-wide results and limits: Type 1 diabetes patients had fewer VDJ junction insertions and more deletions.

The sample consisted of stem cell memory CD4+ T cells from blood. The clonotype comes from a woman aged 18 to 35 in good health. The V and J genes are TRBV11-2 and TRBJ2-1; 8 bases align to TRBD2. CDR3: CASSLDGRVAHEQFF. The CDR3 nucleotides are TGTGCCAGCAGCTTAGACGGGAGGGTAGCCCATGAGCAGTTCTTC.